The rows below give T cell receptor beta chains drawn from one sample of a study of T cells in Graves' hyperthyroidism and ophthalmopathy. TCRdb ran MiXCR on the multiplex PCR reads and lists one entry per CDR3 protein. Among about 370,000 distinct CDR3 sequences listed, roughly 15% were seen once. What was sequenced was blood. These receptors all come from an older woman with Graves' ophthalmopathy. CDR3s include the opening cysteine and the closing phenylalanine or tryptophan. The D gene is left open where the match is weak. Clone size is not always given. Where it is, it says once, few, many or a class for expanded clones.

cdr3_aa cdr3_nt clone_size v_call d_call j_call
CASSLGRGKPQHF TGTGCCAGCAGCCTAGGACGGGGGAAACCCCAGCATTTT few TRBV5-6 - TRBJ1-5
CASSPTGLSNYGYTF TGTGCCAGCAGCCCGACAGGGTTGAGTAACTATGGCTACACCTTC many TRBV3-1 TRBD1 TRBJ1-2
CSARDRLTVNTEAFF TGCAGTGCTAGAGATCGATTGACAGTGAACACTGAAGCTTTCTTT many TRBV20-1 - TRBJ1-1
CASRGVSETQYF TGTGCCAGCAGGGGGGTTTCCGAGACCCAGTACTTC many TRBV12-3/TRBV12-4 - TRBJ2-5
CAWVWRGEQFF TGTGCCTGGGTTTGGAGGGGTGAGCAGTTCTTC many TRBV30 - TRBJ2-1
CAWTGKETQYF TGTGCCTGGACGGGGAAAGAGACCCAGTACTTC few TRBV30 - TRBJ2-5
CATSDFPGQYTQYF TGTGCCACCAGTGATTTCCCTGGACAGTATACGCAGTATTTT many TRBV24-1 - TRBJ2-3
CSAPLSGENTGELFF TGCAGTGCTCCCCTTAGCGGGGAGAACACCGGGGAGCTGTTTTTT - TRBV20-1 TRBD2 TRBJ2-2
CASSQATGGLYEQFF TGTGCCAGCAGCCAGGCAACGGGAGGACTCTATGAGCAGTTCTTC many TRBV11-3 TRBD2 TRBJ2-1
CASSLAADRGTGYTF TGTGCCAGCAGCTTAGCCGCGGACAGGGGGACTGGCTACACCTTC few TRBV7-9 TRBD1 TRBJ1-2
CSAQRDESYEQYF TGCAGTGCTCAAAGGGACGAAAGCTACGAGCAGTACTTC many TRBV20-1 - TRBJ2-7
CAWSTGGENYGYTF TGTGCCTGGAGCACAGGGGGCGAGAACTATGGCTACACCTTC many TRBV30 TRBD1 TRBJ1-2
CASSIGRSGANVLTF TGTGCCAGTAGTATAGGGAGATCTGGGGCCAACGTCCTGACTTTC few TRBV19 - TRBJ2-6
CSAPTSGSYNEQFF TGCAGTGCTCCCACTAGCGGCTCCTACAATGAGCAGTTCTTC few TRBV20-1 TRBD2 TRBJ2-1
CASRPTQNTGELLF TGTGCCAGCAGACCGACTCAAAACACCGGGGAGCTGCTTTTT - TRBV28 - TRBJ2-2
CASSLASLTSYNEQFF TGCGCCAGCAGCTTGGCTAGCCTGACCTCCTACAATGAGCAGTTCTTC many TRBV5-1 - TRBJ2-1
CASSFGREETQYF TGTGCCAGCAGTTTCGGGCGGGAGGAGACCCAGTACTTC many TRBV28 TRBD2 TRBJ2-5
CASRVRDNTDTQYF TGTGCCAGTAGGGTCCGGGACAACACAGATACGCAGTATTTT few TRBV19 - TRBJ2-3
CSAQAGVEQYF TGCAGTGCTCAGGCGGGGGTCGAGCAGTACTTC many TRBV20-1 TRBD2 TRBJ2-7
CASSQEASLQSDEQFF TGCGCCAGCAGCCAAGAGGCCAGTCTCCAAAGCGATGAGCAGTTCTTC - TRBV4-1 - TRBJ2-1
CASGQDRKTQYF TGTGCCAGCGGCCAAGATAGGAAGACCCAGTACTTC - TRBV11-2 - TRBJ2-5
CASSPGDHTGELFF TGTGCCAGCAGCCCTGGAGACCACACCGGGGAGCTGTTTTTT - TRBV6-4 - TRBJ2-2
CASSLHITDTQYF TGTGCCAGCAGTTTACACATCACAGATACGCAGTATTTT - TRBV12-3/TRBV12-4 - TRBJ2-3
CSARSGLGTDTQYF TGCAGTGCTAGATCAGGACTAGGCACAGATACGCAGTATTTT few TRBV20-1 TRBD2 TRBJ2-3
CASSFVASIRSYNEQFF TGTGCCAGCAGTTTCGTGGCCTCCATTCGTTCCTACAATGAGCAGTTCTTC many TRBV28 - TRBJ2-1
CASSLAGGELAYSYEQYF TGTGCCAGCAGCTTAGCGGGAGGGGAACTAGCGTATTCCTACGAGCAGTACTTC many TRBV7-2 TRBD2 TRBJ2-7
CASSGGVDYGYTF TGTGCCAGTAGCGGCGGGGTTGATTATGGCTACACCTTC few TRBV19 - TRBJ1-2
CASRQGISYNEQFF TGTGCCAGTAGACAGGGAATTTCCTACAATGAGCAGTTCTTC many TRBV28 TRBD1 TRBJ2-1
CASSQSGSPYEQYF TGTGCCAGCAGCCAGAGCGGGAGCCCCTACGAGCAGTACTTC many TRBV11-2 TRBD2 TRBJ2-7
CASSVRDRGSTDTQYF TGTGCCAGCAGCGTTCGGGACAGGGGTAGCACAGATACGCAGTATTTT many TRBV7-9 TRBD1 TRBJ2-3
CATSDPTGAQPQHF TGTGCCACCAGTGATCCGACGGGTGCTCAGCCCCAGCATTTT many TRBV24-1 - TRBJ1-5
CASSEGGVIGAFF TGTGCCAGCAGTGAAGGGGGAGTCATTGGAGCTTTCTTT - TRBV2 - TRBJ1-1
CASSAQPDTQYF TGTGCCAGCAGTGCACAGCCAGATACGCAGTATTTT many TRBV2 - TRBJ2-3
CASSVNRDTQYF TGCGCCAGCAGTGTGAATCGAGATACGCAGTATTTT many TRBV10-2 - TRBJ2-3
CASSPRLAGSTNEQFF TGTGCCAGTAGTCCCAGACTAGCGGGATCGACCAATGAGCAGTTCTTC - TRBV19 TRBD2 TRBJ2-1
CASSLVLAGGGTDTQYF TGTGCCAGCAGCCTGGTACTAGCGGGAGGTGGCACAGATACGCAGTATTTT - TRBV7-9 TRBD2 TRBJ2-3
CASSGNTEAFF TGTGCCAGCTCAGGGAACACTGAAGCTTTCTTT many TRBV28 - TRBJ1-1
CASSQTTRGVGGNTIYF TGTGCCAGCAGCCAAACCACTCGGGGGGTTGGTGGAAACACCATATATTTT many TRBV3-1 - TRBJ1-3
CASSLNPGQGYEQYF TGTGCCAGCAGTTTAAATCCGGGACAGGGTTACGAGCAGTACTTC many TRBV27 TRBD1 TRBJ2-7
CASSFSGDLPLYF TGTGCCAGCAGCTTCTCAGGGGACTTACCGTTGTACTTC many TRBV7-9 - TRBJ2-5
CASSELYTGELFF TGTGCCAGCTCGGAGTTGTACACCGGGGAGCTGTTTTTT - TRBV7-6 - TRBJ2-2
CASSRLAGAKYNEQFF TGCGCCAGCAGCCGCCTAGCGGGAGCCAAGTACAATGAGCAGTTCTTC few TRBV4-1 TRBD2 TRBJ2-1
CASSPASNEQFF TGTGCCAGCAGTCCGGCCTCCAATGAGCAGTTCTTC many TRBV28 - TRBJ2-1
CASSTGQHYSPLHF TGTGCCAGCAGCACGGGACAGCACTATTCACCCCTCCACTTT few TRBV7-9 TRBD1 TRBJ1-6
CASSLVGGTDTQYF TGTGCCAGCAGCTTGGTCGGTGGCACAGATACGCAGTATTTT few TRBV11-2 - TRBJ2-3
CASSLWGNEQFF TGTGCCAGCAGTTTATGGGGAAATGAGCAGTTCTTC many TRBV28 - TRBJ2-1
CASSQQGQPQHF TGTGCCAGCAGCCAACAGGGACAGCCCCAGCATTTT many TRBV3-1 - TRBJ1-5
CASLSLGPKASYEQYF TGTGCCAGCCTCAGCTTAGGGCCCAAGGCCTCCTACGAGCAGTACTTC many TRBV11-2 - TRBJ2-7
CASSALSGINTGELFF TGTGCCAGCAGTGCGCTAAGCGGGATAAACACCGGGGAGCTGTTTTTT many TRBV27 TRBD2 TRBJ2-2
CASSRGGRQDAFF TGTGCCAGCAGCCGAGGAGGGCGGCAGGACGCTTTCTTT - TRBV5-6 - TRBJ1-1
CASSQASRSYNEQFF TGTGCCAGCAGCCAGGCTAGCCGGTCCTACAATGAGCAGTTCTTC many TRBV3-1 - TRBJ2-1
CASGLVVWGAIGANVLTF TGTGCTAGTGGTTTGGTAGTTTGGGGGGCGATTGGGGCCAACGTCCTGACTTTC few TRBV12-5 - TRBJ2-6
CSAPPTYEQYF TGCAGTGCCCCCCCGACCTACGAGCAGTACTTC many TRBV20-1 - TRBJ2-7
CAWTGIGTANSPLHF TGTGCCTGGACAGGAATTGGGACCGCAAATTCACCCCTCCACTTT many TRBV30 - TRBJ1-6
CASSPTGGYTEAFF TGTGCCAGCAGCCCGACAGGAGGGTACACTGAAGCTTTCTTT - TRBV27 - TRBJ1-1